Each of the 26 T cell receptor beta chains below was sequenced from the same sample in a study of OX40 agonist ivuxolimab in advanced cancers. The assay was immunoSEQ multiplex PCR, and TCRdb's table has in-frame clones only and misses some. The data hold about 45,000 clones, with about 90% observed a single time. Sequenced here: CD4+ or CD8+ T cells sorted from blood, sampled in a trial of the OX40 agonist ivuxolimab. Receptors were obtained from an adult with an advanced solid tumor such as melanoma, head and neck, liver or kidney cancer.

Only one count was recorded for this clone. The chain is built from TRBV9 and TRBJ1-5; the D is unclear. Germline CDR1 and CDR2: SGDLS and YYNGEE. Trimming left V 0 bases short and J 7 bases short, with 14 bases between. The CDR3 extends over 15 amino acids. The CDR3 region is CASSVGPGRSQPQHF. The CDR3 DNA sequence: TGTGCCAGCAGCGTAGGTCCGGGGAGGTCCCAGCCCCAGCATTTT.

The V gene is TRBV6-4, the J gene TRBJ2-1, with 9 bases identical to TRBD1. This CDR3 spans 19 amino acids. V trimming: 3 bases; J trimming: 4 bases; junction bases outside the gene matches: 16. Germline CDR1 and CDR2: MRHNA and SNTAGT. CDR3 sequence (DNA): TGTGCCAGCAGTGAGGGACAGGGCATTGATTATATCCGATACAATGAGCAGTTCTTC. It codes for CASSEGQGIDYIRYNEQFF.

The chain recombines TRBV18 with TRBJ2-3, with 12 bases identical to TRBD2. V was clipped by 5 bases and J by 5 bases; unmatched bases: 5. Germline-derived CDR1 and CDR2 are KGHSH and LQKENI. The CDR3 covers 15 residues. CDR3 in DNA: TGTGCCAGCTCAGCGACTAGCGGGAGTGGAGATACGCAGTATTTT. Translated, it gives CASSATSGSGDTQYF.

This clone was found once. The genes are TRBV2 and TRBJ2-1; 12 bases agree with TRBD2. V gave up 1 base and J gave up 8 bases; unmatched junction bases: 6. The CDR3 is 16 amino acids. Germline V gene lookup returns CDR1 SNHLY and CDR2 FYNNEI. The CDR3 here is CASSEEGLAGGDEQFF. CDR3 nucleotide sequence: TGTGCCAGCAGTGAAGAGGGGCTAGCGGGAGGGGATGAGCAGTTCTTC.

The gene calls are TRBV13 and TRBJ1-2, with D tentatively TRBD1 (6 bases). The CDR3 covers 16 residues. CDR1 is PRHDT, CDR2 FYEKMQ, per germline (reference sequence). V gave up 5 bases and J gave up 0 bases, with 16 bases separating them. Here the CDR3 DNA reads TGTGCCAGCAGCGAGACAGGTCCTGCCACTAACTATGGCTACACCTTC. Encoded protein: CASSETGPATNYGYTF.

The rearrangement joins TRBV7-7 to TRBJ1-6; D uncertain. The CDR3 runs 12 residues. Germline loops: CDR1 SSHAT, CDR2 FNYEAQ (reference sequence). The CDR3 coding sequence is TGTGCTAGTGACCCACCGGTTTCACCCCTCCACTTT. Protein product: CASDPPVSPLHF.

The rearrangement links TRBV7-9 to TRBJ2-5, with TRBD1 matching 8 bases. The J call could be wrong; TRBJ2-7 is a better fit for the DNA end. Looked up from germline, CDR1 is SEHNR and CDR2 is FQNEAQ (reference sequence). CDR3 size: 16 residues. The CDR3 nucleotides read TGTGCCAGCAGCTCACCTAGTAAGACAGGGGACTACGAGCAGTACTTC. Protein product: CASSSPSKTGDYEQYF.

The chain couples TRBV19 to TRBJ1-1; maybe TRBD1 (6 bases). V was clipped by 5 bases and J by 2 bases, with 15 bases between them. The CDR3 is made up of 15 amino acids. Germline CDR1 and CDR2: LNHDA and SQIVND (reference sequence). CDR3 DNA: TGTGCCAGTAGTCCGATTGGACAGCTTAACACTGAAGCTTTCTTT. Encoded protein: CASSPIGQLNTEAFF.

The chain carries TRBV20-1 and TRBJ2-5; D call uncertain. Trimming took off 2 bases at V and 4 bases at J, with 2 bases between the two ends. This CDR3 contains 10 residues. Per germline, CDR1 DFQATT and CDR2 SNEGSKA (reference sequence). This chain's CDR3 is CSARIETQYF. DNA for the CDR3: TGCAGTGCTAGAATAGAGACCCAGTACTTC.

The J gene is TRBJ2-2, the V gene TRBV9, with D unresolved. This CDR3 has 12 amino acids. Germline V lookup: CDR1 SGDLS, CDR2 YYNGEE. The V end lost 0 bases, the J end lost 7 bases, and 4 bases lay between the germline ends. The CDR3 DNA reads as TGTGCCAGCAGCGTAGTAAACGGGGAGCTGTTTTTT. This sequence encodes CASSVVNGELFF.

V gene TRBV1 combines with J gene TRBJ2-4; the D call TRBD1 from the table was never checked on the DNA. TRBV1 is noted as a pseudogene. The CDR3 contains 18 residues. The DNA of the CDR3 is TGCACCATTAAGGGACAGGGAAGGGAGGCTCTAGCCAAAAACATTCAGTACTTC. Encoded protein: CTIKGQGREALAKNIQYF.

This clone has just one count. V usage is TRBV18 and J usage is TRBJ2-1; 11 bases agree with TRBD2. The CDR3 is made up of 14 amino acids. V gave up 4 bases and J gave up 9 bases; unmatched junction bases: 5. The germline V gene has CDR1 KGHSH and CDR2 LQKENI. The CDR3 protein is CASSLLAGEGEQFF. CDR3 nucleotides: TGTGCCAGCTCACTACTAGCGGGAGAGGGTGAGCAGTTCTTC.

The rearrangement joins TRBV7-6 to TRBJ2-3; 8 bases map to TRBD2. Germline-derived CDR1 and CDR2 are SGHVS and FNYEAQ. After removal of 1 base from V and 6 bases from J, the junction contained 6 bases not matched to a gene. This CDR3 has 15 residues. As DNA, the CDR3 is TGTGCCAGCAGCTTAGAAGCGGGAGAGGTTGATACGCAGTATTTT. Protein sequence: CASSLEAGEVDTQYF. The full variable domain, with the rest looked up from reference TRBV7-6 and TRBJ2-3, is GAGVSQSPRYKVTKRGQDVALRCDPISGHVSLYWYRQALGQGPEFLTYFNYEAQQDKSGLPNDRFSAERPEGSISTLTIQRTEQRDSAMYRCASSLEAGEVDTQYFGPGTRLTVL.

The CDR3 sequence: CASSLVGLAGGYETQYF. The CDR3 nucleotides read TGCGCCAGCAGCTTGGTGGGACTAGCGGGAGGCTATGAGACCCAGTACTTC. The rearrangement joins TRBV5-1 to TRBJ2-5, with 15 nucleotides matching TRBD2. This CDR3 region has 17 residues. V shed 0 bases, J shed 5 bases, and the junction held 5 bases outside the gene matches. The germline V gene has CDR1 SGHRS and CDR2 YFSETQ.

This chain joins TRBV19 and TRBJ1-5; weak D call: TRBD1 (5 bases). The V and J ends lost 5 bases and 5 bases respectively, with 7 bases between them. Germline V gives CDR1 LNHDA, CDR2 SQIVND (reference sequence). This CDR3 is built from 12 residues. CDR3 in amino acids: CASSAGYQPQHF. As DNA, the CDR3 is TGTGCCAGTAGTGCAGGGTATCAGCCCCAGCATTTT.

The chain couples TRBV5-8 to TRBJ2-1, with D perhaps matching TRBD1 or TRBD2 (5 bases each). Germline CDR1 SGHTS, CDR2 YDEGEE. This CDR3 contains 13 residues. The ends were cut back, 3 bases at V and 9 bases at J, with 13 bases in the middle. DNA for the CDR3: TGTGCCAGCAGCTCCATACGAGGGACTGAGCAGTTCTTC. It translates to CASSSIRGTEQFF.

This clone was seen a single time. The gene calls are TRBV7-8 and TRBJ1-2; D is ambiguous. The CDR3 spans 17 residues. The ends were cut back, 2 bases at V and 1 base at J, with 17 bases in the middle. Per germline, CDR1 SGHVS and CDR2 FQNEAQ. CDR3 protein: CASSLTYAMGRNYGYTF. In DNA form, the CDR3 reads TGTGCCAGCAGCTTAACATATGCAATGGGCCGTAACTATGGCTACACCTTC.

The sample holds one count of this clone. The chain is built from TRBV11-1 and TRBJ2-1; 12 bases agree with TRBD2. J lost 8 bases, V lost 1 base, and 9 bases had no gene match. Germline assignment: CDR1 SGHAT and CDR2 FQDESV (reference sequence). There are 17 residues in the CDR3. The CDR3 sequence: CASSLDGLAGGPDEQFF. The CDR3 nucleotides read TGTGCCAGCAGCTTAGACGGGCTAGCGGGAGGGCCGGATGAGCAGTTCTTC.

The V gene is TRBV5-8, the J gene TRBJ2-7; TRBD1 matches 10 bases. This CDR3 has 18 amino acids. The V and J ends lost 4 bases and 5 bases, in that order; junction bases with no gene match: 18. Germline-derived CDR1 and CDR2 are SGHTS and YDEGEE. The CDR3, as DNA: TGTGCCAGCAGCCCACCGAGATATCTGGGACAGGGGTCCCACGAGCAGTACTTC. It is translated as CASSPPRYLGQGSHEQYF.

The gene calls are TRBV2 and TRBJ2-1; the D gene is possibly TRBD2 (5 bases). Germline values: CDR1 SNHLY, CDR2 FYNNEI. The length of the CDR3 is 13 residues. V was pared by 6 bases and J by 5 bases, with 11 bases between. The CDR3 is CASRERVDNEQFF. DNA for the CDR3: TGTGCCAGCAGGGAGAGGGTCGACAATGAGCAGTTCTTC.

The chain couples TRBV6-5 to TRBJ1-1, with unresolved D. Trimming took off 7 bases at V and 0 bases at J, with 6 bases between the two ends. Germline V gene sequence: CDR1 MNHEY, CDR2 SVGAGI. The CDR3 covers 12 residues. CDR3 nucleotide sequence: TGTGCCAGCACCGGTGTGAACACTGAAGCTTTCTTT. Its translation: CASTGVNTEAFF.

The gene calls are TRBV2 and TRBJ2-1; possibly TRBD2 for D (5 bases). CDR3 size: 15 residues. CDR1 and CDR2 from the germline V gene are SNHLY and FYNNEI. V was trimmed by 6 bases and J by 0 bases, leaving 12 bases between them. In DNA, the CDR3 is TGTGCCAGCAGCGATATAGCGTACTCCTACAATGAGCAGTTCTTC. Translating it yields CASSDIAYSYNEQFF.

This clone was observed a handful of times. The genes are TRBV5-1 and TRBJ2-1; 8 nucleotides agree with TRBD2. Germline values: CDR1 SGHRS, CDR2 YFSETQ. The CDR3 runs 15 residues. The J segment lost 9 bases and the V segment lost 0 bases, leaving 8 bases of the junction unmatched. CDR3 region: CASSLELAAATEQFF. Written as DNA, the CDR3 is TGCGCCAGCAGCTTGGAACTAGCGGCCGCTACTGAGCAGTTCTTC.

This clone was seen a handful of times. The chain is built from TRBV28 and TRBJ1-2; TRBD1 agrees at 7 bases. The CDR3 is 13 amino acids. The germline V gene encodes CDR1 MDHEN and CDR2 SYDVKM. Unmatched junction bases numbered 11, after V lost 5 bases and J lost 11 bases. The CDR3 here is CASSPLIQGGYTF. CDR3 DNA: TGTGCCAGCAGTCCCTTAATCCAGGGGGGATACACCTTC.

V gene TRBV7-2 combines with J gene TRBJ2-6; D call uncertain. V was pared by 5 bases and J by 3 bases, with 11 bases between. Germline CDR1 and CDR2: SGHTA and FQGNSA. The CDR3 sequence is 15 residues long. The CDR3 DNA follows: TGTGCCAGCAGCACGAGTCTGGGTGGGGCCAACGTCCTGACTTTC. Translation gives CASSTSLGGANVLTF.

This chain links TRBV6-5 with TRBJ2-3, with TRBD2 matching 12 bases. Germline CDR1 is MNHEY and CDR2 is SVGAGI. CDR3 size: 15 residues. V was clipped by 2 bases and J by 3 bases; unmatched bases: 0. The DNA of the CDR3 is TGTGCCAGCAGTTACGGACTAGCGGGAACAGATACGCAGTATTTT. Translating gives CASSYGLAGTDTQYF.